The rows below give T cell receptor beta chains drawn from one sample of a study of T cell changes during pregnancy in multiple sclerosis. TCRdb's copy holds only in-frame clones and misses some; the assay was immunoSEQ multiplex PCR. The sample consists of more than 95,000 clones, roughly nine tenths of them appearing once. Sequenced material: peripheral blood, taken after pregnancy. The source is a female donor with multiple sclerosis, enrolled in a pregnancy study. CDR3s include the opening cysteine and the closing phenylalanine or tryptophan. A D gene is named only where the DNA matches it firmly. Expanded clones are given a class, and other clones once, few, many or no size at all.

>NA|TRBV7-3|TRBD1|TRBJ1-3
CASSSRQGNTIYF
TGTGCCAGCAGCTCCCGACAGGGGAACACCATATATTTT
>NA|TRBV7-2|NA|TRBJ1-5
CASSFRQGNQPQHF
TGTGCCAGCAGCTTCCGTCAGGGCAATCAGCCCCAGCATTTT
>NA|TRBV7-6|TRBD1|TRBJ1-1
CASSQGQGIPNTEAFF
TGTGCCAGCAGCCAGGGACAGGGGATTCCGAACACTGAAGCTTTCTTT
>NA|TRBV14|TRBD2|TRBJ2-1
CASSQTSGGAAYNEQFF
TGTGCCAGCAGCCAGACTAGCGGGGGGGCGGCCTACAATGAGCAGTTCTTC
>medium-sized|TRBV28|TRBD1|TRBJ2-4
CASSWDPGGQGKDIQYF
TGTGCCAGCAGTTGGGACCCTGGTGGACAGGGAAAAGACATTCAGTACTTC
>NA|TRBV19|NA|TRBJ1-1
CASSTTRNTEAFF
TGTGCCAGTAGCACCACGAGGAACACTGAAGCTTTCTTT
>NA|TRBV5-1|TRBD2|TRBJ2-5
CASSVGTSGFQETQYF
TGCGCCAGCAGCGTTGGGACTAGCGGGTTTCAAGAGACCCAGTACTTC
>NA|TRBV28|NA|TRBJ1-4
CASHPTSGFNEKLFF
TGTGCCAGCCATCCCACCTCAGGGTTCAATGAAAAACTGTTTTTT
>NA|TRBV5-5|NA|TRBJ1-1
CASSTSLGGITEAFF
TGTGCCAGCAGCACATCCCTGGGGGGTATCACTGAAGCTTTCTTT
>NA|TRBV5-1|TRBD1|TRBJ2-4
CASSPTGTENIQYF
TGCGCCAGCAGCCCGACAGGGACCGAGAACATTCAGTACTTC
>NA|TRBV5-4|NA|TRBJ2-1
CASSEERLSYNEQFF
TGTGCCAGCAGCGAAGAGCGGTTATCCTACAATGAGCAGTTCTTC
>NA|TRBV30|NA|TRBJ1-4
CAWRKRSNEKLFF
TGTGCCTGGAGGAAACGGAGTAATGAAAAACTGTTTTTT
>few|TRBV7-2|NA|TRBJ1-6
CASSLKWGVAHSPLHF
TGTGCCAGCAGCTTGAAGTGGGGGGTTGCACATTCACCCCTCCACTTT
>NA|TRBV5-1|TRBD2|TRBJ2-1
CASSGASGGDLFHNEQFF
TGCGCCAGCAGCGGGGCTAGCGGGGGGGATCTCTTCCACAATGAGCAGTTCTTC
>once|TRBV6-6|NA|TRBJ1-1
CASRTVMNTEAFF
TGTGCCAGCAGGACAGTAATGAACACTGAAGCTTTCTTT
>NA|TRBV6-5|TRBD2|TRBJ2-2
CASSYSGGANTGELFF
TGTGCCAGCAGTTACTCCGGGGGGGCGAACACCGGGGAGCTGTTTTTT
>NA|TRBV2|TRBD1|TRBJ1-5
CASSLKTGGGSNQPQHF
TGTGCCAGCAGTCTTAAGACAGGGGGCGGCAGCAATCAGCCCCAGCATTTT
>NA|TRBV7-2|TRBD2|TRBJ2-7
CASSLAPGLAGQYEQYF
TGTGCCAGCAGCTTAGCGCCGGGACTAGCGGGACAGTACGAGCAGTACTTC
>once|TRBV5-1|TRBD1|TRBJ1-5
CASSWGDRDSNQPQHF
TGCGCCAGCAGCTGGGGGGACAGGGATAGCAATCAGCCCCAGCATTTT
>NA|TRBV30|TRBD2|TRBJ2-3
CAWSRLAANTDTQYF
TGTGCCTGGAGTCGACTAGCGGCTAACACAGATACGCAGTATTTT
>NA|TRBV6-1|NA|TRBJ1-1
CASSERRQANTEAFF
TGTGCCAGCAGTGAAAGGCGACAGGCCAACACTGAAGCTTTCTTT
>NA|TRBV6-5|NA|TRBJ2-2
CASSRTGGGTGELFF
TGTGCCAGCAGTCGAACAGGGGGAGGGACCGGGGAGCTGTTTTTT
>once|TRBV4-2|TRBD1|TRBJ2-1
CASSRDEGQANNEQFF
TGTGCCAGCAGCCGAGATGAGGGACAGGCTAACAATGAGCAGTTCTTC
>NA|TRBV5-1|NA|TRBJ1-4
CASSLESRVSEKLFF
TGCGCCAGCAGCTTGGAATCCAGGGTTTCCGAAAAACTGTTTTTT
>NA|TRBV7-9|TRBD1|TRBJ1-1
CASSSGTGIPEAFF
TGTGCCAGCAGCTCCGGGACAGGGATCCCTGAAGCTTTCTTT
>NA|TRBV7-3|NA|TRBJ2-2
CASSSDFLNTGELFF
TGTGCCAGCAGCTCCGACTTCTTGAACACCGGGGAGCTGTTTTTT
>NA|TRBV4-3|NA|TRBJ2-5
CASSPVKLGGTQYF
TGCGCCAGCAGCCCCGTTAAATTGGGGGGGACCCAGTACTTC
>NA|TRBV4-2|TRBD2|TRBJ2-3
CASSQELGAGGLDTQYF
TGTGCCAGCAGCCAAGAGTTAGGAGCGGGGGGTCTGGATACGCAGTATTTT
>NA|TRBV28|TRBD2|TRBJ2-5
CASSSPTGGRETQYF
TGTGCCAGCAGTTCCCCGACGGGAGGCCGAGAGACCCAGTACTTC
>NA|TRBV10-1|TRBD1|TRBJ1-3
CARPGQGAGNTIYF
TGCGCCAGACCGGGACAGGGGGCGGGAAACACCATATATTTT
>NA|TRBV27|TRBD1|TRBJ1-2
CASSSTGQGSYYGYTF
TGTGCCAGCAGTTCTACCGGACAGGGGTCTTACTATGGCTACACCTTC